This T cell receptor beta chain was found in a study of blood T cell repertoires in COVID-19. Germline CDR1 LNHDA, CDR2 SQIVND (reference sequence). Trimming pared 7 bases from V and 0 bases from J, leaving 16 bases between. The CDR3 has 16 residues. As processed by the authors: Amplified reference gene primers provided the basis for estimating nucleated cell counts. Only in-frame clones appear in the TCRdb table, and some are missing; sequencing was by immunoSEQ multiplex PCR. The V and J calls and the clone size are those of that table, but D and trimming were determined from the DNA. The sample consists of 200,000 to 300,000 clones, about 88% of them appearing once.

The chain links TRBV19 to TRBJ1-5; perhaps TRBD1 as D (5 bases). Specimen: peripheral blood. The source of this sequence is a man aged 55 to 70 who had recovered from COVID-19. This CDR3 reads CASKWQGGDSNQPQHF. In nucleotides, the CDR3 is TGTGCCAGTAAGTGGCAGGGTGGAGATAGCAATCAGCCCCAGCATTTT.